This T cell receptor (beta chain) derives from a study of persistence of HIV-infected CD4 T cells. Whole-study findings and limits: Antigen-responding cells were enriched for degenerate expanded CDR3beta sequences.

Overlapping HIV-1 Gag 15-mer peptides at 0.85 to 1 ug per peptide per mL were used. CD4+ T cells upregulating both CD40 ligand and CD69 were sorted as responding cells. Suppressive ART was started during chronic HIV-1 infection in these adults. Inclusion required CMV-positive serology and CD4+ counts above 400 cells/uL. Sequencing used immunoSEQ version 4 in survey mode. Method: immunoSEQ multiplex PCR; TCRdb's copy keeps in-frame clones and lacks some. The sample holds tens of thousands of clones, approximately 66% seen once. Points on this clone: Its antigen is undetermined.

The germline V and J ends were trimmed by 4 bases and 0 bases, with 10 bases remaining between them. Per the germline V gene, CDR1 is SGHTS and CDR2 is YDEGEE. This CDR3 is 15 amino acids long. The sample was CD4+ T cells sorted from PBMCs after approximately 19-hour stimulation, taken from a patient who received antiretroviral therapy. The source of this sequence is an adult man with HIV who was CMV-seropositive. This rearrangement joins TRBV5-8 to TRBJ2-2, with TRBD1 as a possible D gene (5 bases). The CDR3 here is CASSPKGANTGELFF. DNA of the CDR3: TGTGCCAGCAGCCCTAAAGGGGCGAACACCGGGGAGCTGTTTTTT.